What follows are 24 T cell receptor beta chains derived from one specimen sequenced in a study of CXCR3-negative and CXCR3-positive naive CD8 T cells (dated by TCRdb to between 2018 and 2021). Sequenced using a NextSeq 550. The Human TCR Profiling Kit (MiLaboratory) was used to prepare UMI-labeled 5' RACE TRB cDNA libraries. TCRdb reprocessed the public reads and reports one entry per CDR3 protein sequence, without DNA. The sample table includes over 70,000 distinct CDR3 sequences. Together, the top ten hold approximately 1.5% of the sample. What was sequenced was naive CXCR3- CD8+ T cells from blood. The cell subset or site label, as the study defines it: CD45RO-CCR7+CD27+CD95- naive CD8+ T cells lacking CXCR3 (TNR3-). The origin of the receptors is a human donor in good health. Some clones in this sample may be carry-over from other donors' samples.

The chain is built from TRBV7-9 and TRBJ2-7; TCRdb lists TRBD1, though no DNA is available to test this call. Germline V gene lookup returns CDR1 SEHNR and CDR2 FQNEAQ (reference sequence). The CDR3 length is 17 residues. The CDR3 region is CASSGTGPGELPYEQYF.

CDR3 loop: CSAKGTSGGDADTQYF. The J gene is TRBJ2-3, the V gene TRBV20-1; the D call of TRBD2 rests on TCRdb alone, since no DNA is present to check it. Germline values: CDR1 DFQATT, CDR2 SNEGSKA (reference sequence). This CDR3 is built from 16 residues.

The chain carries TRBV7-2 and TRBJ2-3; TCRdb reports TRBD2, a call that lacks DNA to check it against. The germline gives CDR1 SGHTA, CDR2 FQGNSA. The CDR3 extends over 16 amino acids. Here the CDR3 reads CASSPWTSGYTDTQYF.

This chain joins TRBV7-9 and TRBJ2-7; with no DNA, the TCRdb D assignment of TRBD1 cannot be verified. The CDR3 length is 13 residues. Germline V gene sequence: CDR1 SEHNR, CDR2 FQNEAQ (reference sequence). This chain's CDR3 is CASSGDRGYEQYF.

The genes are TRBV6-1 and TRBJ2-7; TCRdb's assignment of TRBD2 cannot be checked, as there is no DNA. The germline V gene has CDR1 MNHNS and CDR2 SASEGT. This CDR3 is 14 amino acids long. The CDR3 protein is CASSPRDGSYEQYF.

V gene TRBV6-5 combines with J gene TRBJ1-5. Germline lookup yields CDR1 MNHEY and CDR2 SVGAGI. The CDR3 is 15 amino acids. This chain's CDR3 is CASSYSMPGNQPQHF.

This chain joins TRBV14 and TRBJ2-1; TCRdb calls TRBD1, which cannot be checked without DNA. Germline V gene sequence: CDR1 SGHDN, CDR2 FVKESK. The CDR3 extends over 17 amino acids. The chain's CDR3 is CASSQGKGDLSYNEQFF.

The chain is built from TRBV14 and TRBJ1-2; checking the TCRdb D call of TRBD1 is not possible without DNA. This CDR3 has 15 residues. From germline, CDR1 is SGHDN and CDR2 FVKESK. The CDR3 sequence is CASSQGPDRNYGYTF.

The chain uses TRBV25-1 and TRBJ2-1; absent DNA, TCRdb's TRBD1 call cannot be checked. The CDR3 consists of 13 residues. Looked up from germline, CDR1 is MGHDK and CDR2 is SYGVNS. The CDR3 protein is CASSEQEGVEQFF.

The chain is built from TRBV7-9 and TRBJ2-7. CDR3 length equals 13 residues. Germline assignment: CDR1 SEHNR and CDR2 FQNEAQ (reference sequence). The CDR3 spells CASSLVSDYEQYF.

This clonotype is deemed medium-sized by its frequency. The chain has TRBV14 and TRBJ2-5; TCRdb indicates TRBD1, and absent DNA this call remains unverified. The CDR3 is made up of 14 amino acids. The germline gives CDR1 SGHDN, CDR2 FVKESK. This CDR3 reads CASSQEEGGETQYF.

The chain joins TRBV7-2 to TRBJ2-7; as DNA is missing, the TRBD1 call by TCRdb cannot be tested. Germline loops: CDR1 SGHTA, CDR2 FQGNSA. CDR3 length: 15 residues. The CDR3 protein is CASSTPGQGYDEQYF.

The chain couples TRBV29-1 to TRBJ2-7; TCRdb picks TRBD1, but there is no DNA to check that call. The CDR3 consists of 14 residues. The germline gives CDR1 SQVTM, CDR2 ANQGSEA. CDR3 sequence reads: CSVEYQHMGHEQYF.

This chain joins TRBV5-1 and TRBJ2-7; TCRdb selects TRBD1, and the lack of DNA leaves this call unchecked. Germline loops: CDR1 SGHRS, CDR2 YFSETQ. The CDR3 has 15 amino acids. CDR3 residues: CASTPGTGTSYEQYF.

CDR3 loop: CASSLEGVGLNPYEQYF. The J gene is TRBJ2-7, the V gene TRBV7-2; TCRdb lists TRBD2, though no DNA is available to test this call. CDR1 and CDR2 from the germline V gene are SGHTA and FQGNSA. The CDR3 loop spans 17 amino acids.

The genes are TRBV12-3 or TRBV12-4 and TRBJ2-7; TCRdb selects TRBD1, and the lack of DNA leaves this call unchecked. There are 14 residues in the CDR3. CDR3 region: CASTSGTGWGEQYF.

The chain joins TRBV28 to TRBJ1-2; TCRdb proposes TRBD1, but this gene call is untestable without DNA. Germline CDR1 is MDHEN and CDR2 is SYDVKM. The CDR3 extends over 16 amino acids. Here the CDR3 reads CASSPRGGGAGYGYTF.

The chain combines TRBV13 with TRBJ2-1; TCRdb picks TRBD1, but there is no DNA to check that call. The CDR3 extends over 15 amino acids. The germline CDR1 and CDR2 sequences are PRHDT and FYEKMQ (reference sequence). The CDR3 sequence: CASSPTGTGGNEQFF.

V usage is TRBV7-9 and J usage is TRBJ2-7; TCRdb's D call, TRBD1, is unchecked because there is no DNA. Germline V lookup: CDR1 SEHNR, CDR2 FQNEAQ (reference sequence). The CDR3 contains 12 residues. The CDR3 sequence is CASSPGHYEQYF.

CDR3 protein: CATSDQRGGLTGELFF. This chain connects TRBV24-1 to TRBJ2-2; the TRBD2 assignment by TCRdb is unverifiable without DNA. CDR1 and CDR2 from the germline V gene are KGHDR and SFDVKD. This CDR3 has 16 amino acids.

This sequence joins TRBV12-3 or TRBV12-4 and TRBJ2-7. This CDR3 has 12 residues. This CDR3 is CASSLGTNEQYF.

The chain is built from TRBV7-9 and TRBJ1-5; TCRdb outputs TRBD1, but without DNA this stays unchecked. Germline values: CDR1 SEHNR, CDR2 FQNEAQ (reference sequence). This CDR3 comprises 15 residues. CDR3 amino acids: CASSLEGYSNQPQHF.

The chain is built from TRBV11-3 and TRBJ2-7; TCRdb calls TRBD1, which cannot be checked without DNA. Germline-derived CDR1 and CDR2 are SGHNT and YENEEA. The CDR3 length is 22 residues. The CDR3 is CASSLDALLGSKKLRFSYEQYF.

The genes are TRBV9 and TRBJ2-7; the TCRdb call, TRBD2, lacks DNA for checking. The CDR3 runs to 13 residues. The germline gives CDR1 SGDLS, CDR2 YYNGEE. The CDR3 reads CASSPRTNYEQYF.